This entry features one T cell receptor beta chain sequence. The antigen is unknown. This specimen belongs to a study of cytomegalovirus exposure and HLA in healthy donors. Broader study findings: Many donors shared some public TCRs, even though most TCR sequences were rare.

PCR amplification relied on 60 Vbeta primers (plus 13 Jbeta primers). TCRdb keeps only in-frame clones here, not all; method: immunoSEQ multiplex PCR. The table records around 90,000 clones, around 84% of them present only once. Material: PBMCs. This clonotype originated in a woman aged 40 to 50 in good health and CMV-seronegative.

The CDR3 DNA reads TGTGCCAGTAAACAACCTTTGGGACAGGGGGACAATGAGCAGTTCTTC. Its protein product is CASKQPLGQGDNEQFF. This chain uses TRBV19 with TRBJ2-1; 11 nucleotides agree with TRBD1. CDR1 is LNHDA and CDR2 is SQIVND in the germline V gene (reference sequence). The CDR3 totals 16 residues. The V and J ends lost 7 bases and 5 bases, in that order; junction bases with no gene match: 10. Using reference TRBV19 and TRBJ2-1 for the parts outside the CDR3, the full variable domain is DGGITQSPKYLFRKEGQNVTLSCEQNLNHDAMYWYRQDPGQGLRLIYYSQIVNDFQKGDIAEGYSVSREKKESFPLTVTSAQKNPTAFYLCASKQPLGQGDNEQFFGPGTRLTVL.